This paragraph reports one T cell receptor (beta chain). This record belongs to a study of cytomegalovirus exposure and HLA in healthy donors. For the study at large: Researchers found that about 84% of 398 genotyped donors fell within the Caucasian-associated ancestry cluster.

The study ran its PCR with 60 Vbeta and 13 Jbeta primers. This table comes from immunoSEQ multiplex PCR, and its TCRdb copy is limited to in-frame clones, with some not included. The sample includes approximately 290,000 clones, 80% seen only once; the top ten take about 0.3%. CDR3 size: 13 residues. J was trimmed by 7 bases and V by 5 bases; bases with no gene match: 5. The V gene's germline CDR1 is MDHEN and CDR2 SYDVKM. This TCR was recovered from a girl aged 2 to 9 in good health and CMV-seronegative. Sequencing was carried out using PBMCs. This sequence joins TRBV28 and TRBJ1-2, with 9 bases matching TRBD1. The CDR3 DNA reads as TGTGCCAGCAGTCTCGACAGGGGGTTTGGCTACACCTTC. It is translated as CASSLDRGFGYTF.